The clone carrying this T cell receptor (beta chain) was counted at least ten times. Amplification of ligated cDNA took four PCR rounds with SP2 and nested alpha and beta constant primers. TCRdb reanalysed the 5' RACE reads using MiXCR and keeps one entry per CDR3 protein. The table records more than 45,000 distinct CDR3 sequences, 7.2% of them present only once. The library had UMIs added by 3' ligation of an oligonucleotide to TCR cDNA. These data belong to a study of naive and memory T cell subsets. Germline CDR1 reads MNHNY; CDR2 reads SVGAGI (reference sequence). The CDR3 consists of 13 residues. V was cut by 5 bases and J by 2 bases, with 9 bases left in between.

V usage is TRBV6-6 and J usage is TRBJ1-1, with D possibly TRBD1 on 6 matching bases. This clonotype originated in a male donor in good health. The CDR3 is CASSLQGNTEAFF. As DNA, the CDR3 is TGTGCCAGCAGTCTACAGGGAAACACTGAAGCTTTCTTT.